The clone carrying this TCR beta chain turned up a few times. Its antigen is still unknown. This specimen comes from a study of blood T cells in healthy people across ages. Overall study results and limits: It was held that diversity estimates obtained from one million T cells represented underestimates. Long-lived and aged donors differed, with more naive CD4+ cells and higher diversity in the long-lived.

Using a J-beta primer mix together with a sample-barcoded 5' primer, a second PCR was run for roughly 7 to 12 cycles. Individual samples furnished no less than 3 million CDR3-containing paired-end reads apiece. TCRdb fed the 5' RACE reads into MiXCR, producing one record per CDR3 protein. The data show 1.5 million to 2 million distinct CDR3 sequences, roughly 27% seen once. Sequencing input: blood. The clonotype comes from a woman aged 25 to 39 in good health.

As DNA, the CDR3 is TGTGCCAGCAGCTTAGGGTGGGGGACACTGAACACCGGGGAGCTGTTTTTT. Its translation is CASSLGWGTLNTGELFF. The chain recombines TRBV7-3 with TRBJ2-2, with D possibly being TRBD1 (6 bases). With 2 bases removed from V and 1 base from J, the gap between germline ends came to 14 bases. The CDR3 is 17 residues long. Per the germline V gene, CDR1 is SGHTA and CDR2 is FQGTGA.